This TCR beta chain was observed in a study of cytomegalovirus exposure and HLA in healthy donors (dated by TCRdb to between 2016 and 2019). Study-wide context: In an earlier analysis of about 560 of the donors, 250 to 350 Gb of sequence data and 90 million to 120 million unique TCR beta sequences from roughly 180 million T cells were reported. Roughly 300 gigabases of sequencing data and approximately 85 million unique TCR sequences were included in an early release covering about 700 HLA-typed donors. Of the approximately 400 genotyped donors, approximately 83% fell in the genetic ancestry cluster associated with self-reported Caucasian donors. The study aimed to test whether cataloging public T cell receptors could reveal signatures of past pathogen exposure. The study profiled the T cell repertoires of some 610 subjects by immunosequencing and related them to cytomegalovirus serostatus. Along with the approximately 650-subject first cohort, a separate validation cohort of approximately 110 different subjects was used. High-throughput TCR immunosequencing, statistical association of individual TCRs with disease status, and machine learning were combined to predict cytomegalovirus infection status. To study patterns of TCR occurrence, a later analysis re-analyzed previously published TCR beta repertoires from under 750 donors and added high-resolution HLA genotyping. In the later analysis, no new phenotypic data were used to find candidate immune exposures; instead, reliance was placed on TCR beta sequences and their occurrence across donors. To decide whether each TCR beta V gene segment behaved as functional or pseudogenic, an earlier analysis of 587 of the donors relied on high-throughput TCR beta sequencing. Donor age, sex, ethnicity and CMV serostatus were collected together with the repertoire data. A later genetic analysis used genome-wide SNP genotypes for about three fifths of the roughly 700 donors, treating that subset as a discovery cohort. Every discovery cohort repertoire had been produced on one sequencing platform. HLA typing included class I and class II loci at four-digit resolution. The number of donors typed differed by locus, with roughly 620-640 for A, B, C, DRB1 and DQB1, around 500 for DQA1, under 610 for DPA1, and some 450 for DPB1. A handful of DR-DQ haplotypes were treated as single units for association and clustering because of strong linkage in the cohort. Among roughly 370 genotyped donors of the cohort, an average of about 240,000 unique TCR beta nucleotide sequences were sequenced per donor, about a sixth of them non-productive.

In total, around 600 healthy bone marrow donors made up the cohort. All cohort members were sampled while nominally healthy, although unrecorded immune exposures were likely present. The donor tested CMV seronegative and was one of the 352 seronegative cohort members. Each donor provided a peripheral blood sample, and peripheral blood mononuclear cells were used for TCR beta sequencing. Genomic DNA was extracted from the blood cell samples with the Qiagen DNeasy Blood Extraction Kit. General conclusions and limits of the study: Assigning TCR associations to individual alleles was difficult when HLA alleles, especially DR and DQ, strongly co-occurred. Because counts were too low, fewer than 20 rarely observed V segments, including chromosome 9 orphons, were excluded from the earlier analysis of under 650 of the donors. A later analysis found that HLA-associated TCR beta chains were more clonally expanded and had lower generation probabilities than equally common non-associated chains. CMV serostatus was the only immune exposure information available for the cohort. While some public TCRs were present in many individuals, most TCR sequences turned up only very rarely across donors. According to a later analysis, TCR association rates differed among HLA loci, with DRB1 alleles showing the most associated TCRs and HLA-C alleles showing the fewest. In a later genetic analysis, a missense DCLRE1C variant was associated with V-gene and J-gene trimming of TCR beta chains, and the association was replicated in an independent cohort. A later genetic analysis reported fewer N-insertions in productive TCRs among donors in an Asian-associated ancestry cluster than the roughly 700-donor mean. According to a later analysis, parvovirus B19, influenza, CMV and Epstein-Barr virus appeared linked to several top co-occurrence clusters. Because the 87-base-pair reads could not distinguish some IMGT-functional V segments, including TRBV6-2 and TRBV6-3, those segments were excluded. In both the original and validation cohorts, the classifier was reported to diagnose cytomegalovirus status with high specificity and sensitivity. Only TCR beta chains were sequenced in this cohort, and the absence of alpha or paired-chain data limited detectable features. Linkage disequilibrium might explain the correlated functional status among segregating V segments, but an unknown experimental factor could not be excluded. The study gave a list of roughly 150 TCR beta chains associated with cytomegalovirus. Specific HLA alleles were associated with more than 15,000 TCR beta sequences at a false discovery rate of 0.05 in a later analysis. Because HLA typing was unavailable for some donors at each locus, only the typed subset was used in association tests. A cluster of highly shared sequence variants was judged likely to be a technical artifact of the sequencing pipeline. Most CMV-associated TCR beta chains appeared to be HLA-restricted in a later analysis, and the HLA associations seemed to be driven largely by CMV exposure. Presence/absence analyses assumed roughly uniform sequencing depth across donors, an assumption that may not hold. In vitro tests confirmed that a few of the cytomegalovirus-associated TCR beta chains recognize cytomegalovirus antigens. A further reported finding was that TCR beta sequences accurately predicted the HLA-A and HLA-B alleles for most subjects in the first cohort. The authors suggested that the approach could potentially be extended to other disease states and immunological phenotypes. In an earlier analysis of about 600 of the donors, most TCR beta V segments appeared in productive rearrangements about 90% or about 30% of the time, broadly matching IMGT annotations.

Libraries were made using the immunoSEQ multiplex PCR assay. A mixture of 60 forward primers for TCR Vbeta segments and 13 reverse primers for TCR Jbeta segments was used in the multiplex PCR. The CDR3 region of rearranged TCR beta genes was amplified from genomic DNA with a multiplex PCR assay. The amplified TCR beta libraries were sequenced on the Illumina HiSeq System as 87-base-pair reads. The paper's data handling went like this. Across the 700 or so repertoires, a later analysis counted approximately 75 million unique TCR beta chains, roughly 11 million of which were shared by at least two donors. Raw reads were error-corrected and collapsed into unique sequences with a nearest-neighbor algorithm that merged closely related sequences to remove PCR and sequencing errors. To assign V, D and J gene segments, CDR3 sequences were aligned to IMGT reference sequences. For a sequence to be retained, a match of at least six nucleotides to both a V gene segment and a J gene segment was required. Rearrangements were called productive when the CDR3 lacked stop codons and stayed in frame with V and J; all others were non-productive. Following IMGT convention, CDR3 was defined as the stretch from the second conserved V-encoded cysteine to the conserved J-encoded phenylalanine. Sequences without an unambiguous match to a single V gene segment were excluded from the earlier analysis of approximately 600 of the donors. In an earlier analysis of some 590 of the donors, V segments were called functional above 56.7% productive rearrangements and were called segregating when the between-donor standard deviation exceeded 5%. A statistical classification framework was built to diagnose cytomegalovirus status from the catalog of TCR beta chain sequences. A later analysis assigned V and J genes by comparing TCR nucleotide sequences with IMGT/GENE-DB human TR gene sequences. In a later analysis, CDR3 sequences and most-parsimonious VDJ recombination scenarios were assigned using the TCRdist pipeline. In a later analysis, each TCR beta chain was defined by its CDR3 amino acid sequence together with its V-gene family, and reads lacking a unique V-gene family were excluded. As a way to deal with suspected cross-contamination and a sequencing artifact, a later analysis dropped 450 to 600 nucleotide sequences that were highly shared and had low generation probability. In a later analysis, a clonal expansion index for each public chain was calculated from normalized within-repertoire ranks of inferred template counts. In a later analysis, generation probabilities were computed with a VDJ recombination model fitted to out-of-frame rearrangements, and the resulting probabilities were checked against IGoR. A later analysis scored TCR-TCR, TCR-HLA and TCR-CMV co-occurrence with hypergeometric tests, applying a repertoire-size bias correction to TCR pairs. False discovery rates were estimated in a later analysis by permuting HLA or CMV assignments 20 times. In a later analysis, co-occurring TCRs were grouped with DBSCAN, and TCRdist sequence similarity was added when clustering was performed within HLA-allele-positive subsets. For co-occurrence clustering, repertoires with fewer than 30,000 or more than 120,000 public chains were excluded, along with five repertoires with anomalous nucleotide sharing. Here the immuneACCESS table is served through TCRdb, limited to in-frame sequences with V and J called. Missing clones are a known gap in these copies; in checked studies unresolved V genes cover under half, and the rest lacks a known reason. The DNA was the basis for D and trimming; V, J and clone size are from that table. The sample table records about 140,000 clones; around 57% of these occur just once. Over 1.5% of the sample rests with the top ten.

Comment on this clone: Its cognate antigen has yet to be identified. Base qualities are not recorded, but no much larger clone differs from it by a single base.

The CDR3 runs 15 amino acids, cysteine and phenylalanine included. CDR3 DNA is the only sequence kept; it has 45 bases, read in frame from the first base. Between the V and J ends, shortened by 2 bases and 2 bases respectively, the junction contains 10 bases. The germline V gene sets CDR1 to SGHTA and CDR2 to FQGNSA. Input material: PBMCs. The clonotype originates from a male donor in good health and CMV-seronegative. The sequence links TRBV7-2 to TRBJ2-1; TRBD1 is possibly the D segment (6 matching bases). CDR3 region: CASSLIGTTYNEQFF. In nucleotides, the sequence is TGTGCCAGCAGCTTAATAGGGACAACCTACAATGAGCAGTTCTTC.